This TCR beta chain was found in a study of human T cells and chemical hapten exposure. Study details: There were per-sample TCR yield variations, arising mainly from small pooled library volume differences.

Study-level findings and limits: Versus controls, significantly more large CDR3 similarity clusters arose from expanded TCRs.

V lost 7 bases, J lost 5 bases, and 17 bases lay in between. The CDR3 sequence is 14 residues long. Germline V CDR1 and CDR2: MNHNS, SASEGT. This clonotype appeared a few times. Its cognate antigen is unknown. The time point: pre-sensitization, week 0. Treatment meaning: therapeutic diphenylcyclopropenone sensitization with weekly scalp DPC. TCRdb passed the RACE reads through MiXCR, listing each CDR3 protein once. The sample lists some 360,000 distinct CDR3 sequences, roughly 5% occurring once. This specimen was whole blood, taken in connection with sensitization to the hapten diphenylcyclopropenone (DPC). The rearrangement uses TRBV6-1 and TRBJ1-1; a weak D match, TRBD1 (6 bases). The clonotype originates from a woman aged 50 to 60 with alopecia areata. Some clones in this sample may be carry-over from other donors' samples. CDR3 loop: CASTSTGDGTEAFF. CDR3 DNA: TGTGCCAGCACCTCGACAGGAGATGGAACTGAAGCTTTCTTT.